The rows below give T cell receptor beta chains drawn from one sample of a study of regulatory T cells in long-lasting Graves disease. MiXCR, run by TCRdb on the multiplex PCR reads, gives a single entry per CDR3 protein. The data contain about 290,000 distinct CDR3 sequences, 20% to 25% of them singletons. The sequenced sample was peripheral blood mononuclear cells (PBMCs), obtained when the disease was refractory, from a patient treated with antithyroid drugs. The receptors come from a female donor with Graves disease. The CDR3 runs from the conserved cysteine through the conserved F or W. The D gene is left open where the match is weak. A clone size is listed for some rows: how often the clone was seen (once, few, many), or a class if it is expanded.

cdr3_nt cdr3_aa v_call cdr3_length j_call d_call clone_size
TGTGCCAGTAGTATAGGAGGGACAGGGTTGTACGAGCAGTACTTC CASSIGGTGLYEQYF TRBV19 15 TRBJ2-7 TRBD1 NA
TGTGCCAGCAGTTACCCCCCCGACCGGTACTATGGCTACACCTTC CASSYPPDRYYGYTF TRBV6-5 15 TRBJ1-2 NA few
TGTGCCAGCAGTTTTCAGGTAACTCGTGATAGCGGGAGGAGGTATGAGCAGTTCTTC CASSFQVTRDSGRRYEQFF TRBV28 19 TRBJ2-1 TRBD2 many
TGTGCCAGCAGCCACGCCGGGACAGCCTACGAGCAGTACTTC CASSHAGTAYEQYF TRBV2 14 TRBJ2-7 TRBD1 NA
TGTGCCAGCAGTTACCCGATTGGCCTAGCAGGAGGAACCGGGGAGCTGTTTTTT CASSYPIGLAGGTGELFF TRBV6-5 18 TRBJ2-2 NA NA
TGTGCCAGCAGCACTGGGACAACCCTTGGTATCCAAGAGACCCAGTACTTC CASSTGTTLGIQETQYF TRBV7-2 17 TRBJ2-5 NA few
TGCAGCGTTCCCTCAGGGAGGACCTACAATGAGCAGTTCTTC CSVPSGRTYNEQFF TRBV29-1 14 TRBJ2-1 NA NA
TGTGCCAGCAGCTTGGCAGAAGCGCCTTCTGGCACAGATACGCAGTATTTT CASSLAEAPSGTDTQYF TRBV11-2 17 TRBJ2-3 NA NA
TGTGCCAGCAGCGAGGCTAGCGGAGTCCCGAACACCGGGGAGCTGTTTTTT CASSEASGVPNTGELFF TRBV9 17 TRBJ2-2 TRBD2 NA
TGTGCCAGCAGCTTAAGGACAGGTAGAGACGAGCAGTACTTC CASSLRTGRDEQYF TRBV7-8 14 TRBJ2-7 TRBD1 few
TGTGCCAGCAGTCGAACCGGGGAGCTGTTTTTT CASSRTGELFF TRBV6-2/TRBV6-3 11 TRBJ2-2 NA many
TGTGCCAGCAGCCCCCGCGGGACCGAGCAGTACTTC CASSPRGTEQYF TRBV9 12 TRBJ2-7 NA NA
TGTGCCAGCTCACCACCGGCAGGGGTGGGCGAAAAACTGTTTTTT CASSPPAGVGEKLFF TRBV18 15 TRBJ1-4 NA many
TGCGCCAGCAGCCGAGAGGACGGACATAATGAAAAACTGTTTTTT CASSREDGHNEKLFF TRBV4-3 15 TRBJ1-4 NA NA
TGTGCCAGCAGCCTGACAGGGATAGGTGATTACGAGCAGTACTTC CASSLTGIGDYEQYF TRBV27 15 TRBJ2-7 TRBD1 many
TGTGCCAGCAGCGATGACGGCTACACCTTC CASSDDGYTF TRBV2 10 TRBJ1-2 NA many
TGTGCCAGCAGTGAGGTGCAGGGGGGTCAGCCCCAGCATTTT CASSEVQGGQPQHF TRBV2 14 TRBJ1-5 TRBD1 many
TGCGCCAGCAGCCAAGCTGGGGACGGTGTCCCGTATGGCTACACCTTC CASSQAGDGVPYGYTF TRBV4-3 16 TRBJ1-2 NA NA
TGTGCCAGCAGCCAAAGGACAGGGGGAGAGACCCAGTACTTC CASSQRTGGETQYF TRBV7-9 14 TRBJ2-5 TRBD1 NA
TGTGCCAGCAGCTTAGACGGACAGGTCAACTATGGCTACACCTTC CASSLDGQVNYGYTF TRBV7-9 15 TRBJ1-2 TRBD1 NA
TGTGCCAGCAAGAGCGGGGAGCTGTTTTTT CASKSGELFF TRBV2 10 TRBJ2-2 NA few
TGCGCCCTAACATTGAATATGCGGGGACAGAGGTCGGAGACCCAGTACTTC CALTLNMRGQRSETQYF TRBV10-1 17 TRBJ2-5 NA NA
TGTGCCAGCAGCGGACTAATCTACGAGCAGTACTTC CASSGLIYEQYF TRBV28 12 TRBJ2-7 NA many
TGCAGTGCGACCAAGGGGGGGGGCTACGAGCAGTACTTC CSATKGGGYEQYF TRBV20-1 13 TRBJ2-7 NA NA
TGTGCCAGCAGCCAAGAGGGAATGGCCTTCTCTGGGGCCAACGTCCTGACTTTC CASSQEGMAFSGANVLTF TRBV3-1 18 TRBJ2-6 NA NA
TGTGCCAGCGTGGCTAGCGGGCGGAATGAGCAGTTCTTC CASVASGRNEQFF TRBV7-9 13 TRBJ2-1 TRBD2 NA
TGTGCCAGCAGTGATCCGGGAGTAGCTAATGAAAAACTGTTTTTT CASSDPGVANEKLFF TRBV2 15 TRBJ1-4 NA many
TGTGCCAGCAGCCTAGCGGGAGTGGCTGATGAGACCCAGTACTTC CASSLAGVADETQYF TRBV5-5 15 TRBJ2-5 TRBD2 NA
TGTGCCAGCAGGGGTTCGACAGGGGCGTCGGGCGAGCAGTACTTC CASRGSTGASGEQYF TRBV7-9 15 TRBJ2-7 TRBD1 NA
TGTGCCAGCAGTACCCATAAGTCGGGTGAGCAGTTCTTC CASSTHKSGEQFF TRBV27 13 TRBJ2-1 NA once
TGTGCCAGCGCCACTGCACAGGGGAAAGACTCACCCCTCCACTTT CASATAQGKDSPLHF TRBV6-2/TRBV6-3 15 TRBJ1-6 TRBD1 NA
TGTGCCAGCAGCCCTGGGGGAGGTCGAAACACCGGGGAGCTGTTTTTT CASSPGGGRNTGELFF TRBV5-5 16 TRBJ2-2 NA few
TGTGCCAGCACCCGGGACATCGCTCAGCCCCAGCATTTT CASTRDIAQPQHF TRBV12-3/TRBV12-4 13 TRBJ1-5 NA many
TGTGCCAGCAGTCAGAGAGGTATGTCCTACGAGCAGTACTTC CASSQRGMSYEQYF TRBV27 14 TRBJ2-7 NA many
TGTGCCAGCAGCTTAGGGGGACATTCGAACACTGAAGCTTTCTTT CASSLGGHSNTEAFF TRBV11-2 15 TRBJ1-1 NA many